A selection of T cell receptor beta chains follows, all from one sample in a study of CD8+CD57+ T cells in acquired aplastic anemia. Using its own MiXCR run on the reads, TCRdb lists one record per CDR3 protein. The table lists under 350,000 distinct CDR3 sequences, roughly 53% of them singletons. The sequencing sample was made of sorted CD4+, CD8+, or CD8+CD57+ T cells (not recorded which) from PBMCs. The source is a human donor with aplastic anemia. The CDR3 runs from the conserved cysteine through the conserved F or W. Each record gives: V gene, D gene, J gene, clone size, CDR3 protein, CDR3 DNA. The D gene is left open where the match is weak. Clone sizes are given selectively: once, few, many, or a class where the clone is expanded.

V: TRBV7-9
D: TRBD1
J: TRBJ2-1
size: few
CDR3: CASSLGQGASYNEQFF
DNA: TGTGCCAGCAGCTTAGGCCAGGGGGCCTCCTACAATGAGCAGTTCTTC

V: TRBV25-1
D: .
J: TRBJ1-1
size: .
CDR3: CASSEYVRGRDTEAFF
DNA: TGTGCCAGCAGTGAATATGTGCGGGGTAGGGACACTGAAGCTTTCTTT

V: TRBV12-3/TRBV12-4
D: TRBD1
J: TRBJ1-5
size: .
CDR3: CASRDYAQGAGNQPQHF
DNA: TGTGCCAGCAGGGATTACGCACAGGGGGCTGGCAATCAGCCCCAGCATTTT

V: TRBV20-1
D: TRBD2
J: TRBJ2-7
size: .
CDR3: CSARKAGAYEQYF
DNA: TGCAGTGCTAGGAAAGCGGGAGCGTACGAGCAGTACTTC

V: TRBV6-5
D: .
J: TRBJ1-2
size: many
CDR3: CASAFRPGGYTF
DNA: TGTGCCAGCGCCTTTCGTCCGGGTGGCTACACCTTC

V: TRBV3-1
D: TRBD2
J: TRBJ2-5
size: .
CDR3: CASSQTTGTSGVTQYF
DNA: TGTGCCAGCAGCCAGACGACAGGGACTAGCGGGGTGACCCAGTACTTC

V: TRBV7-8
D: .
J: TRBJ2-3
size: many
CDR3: CASSPQATDTQYF
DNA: TGTGCCAGCAGCCCCCAGGCCACAGATACGCAGTATTTT

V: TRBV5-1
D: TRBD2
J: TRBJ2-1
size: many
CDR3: CASSLSSGASYNEQFF
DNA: TGCGCCAGCAGCTTGTCTAGCGGGGCCTCCTACAATGAGCAGTTCTTC

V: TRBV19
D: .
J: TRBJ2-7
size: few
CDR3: CASSIGWAYEQYF
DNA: TGTGCCAGTAGTATAGGTTGGGCCTACGAGCAGTACTTC

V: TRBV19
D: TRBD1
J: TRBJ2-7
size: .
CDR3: CASSNGQGPYEQYF
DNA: TGTGCCAGTAGTAATGGACAGGGGCCCTACGAGCAGTACTTC

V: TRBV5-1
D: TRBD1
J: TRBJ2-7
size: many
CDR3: CASSLGQGAYYEQYF
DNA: TGCGCCAGCAGCTTGGGACAGGGGGCATACTACGAGCAGTACTTC

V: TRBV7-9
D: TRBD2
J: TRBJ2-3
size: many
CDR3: CASSLQGLAGGTDTQYF
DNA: TGTGCCAGCAGCTTACAGGGACTAGCGGGGGGCACAGATACGCAGTATTTT

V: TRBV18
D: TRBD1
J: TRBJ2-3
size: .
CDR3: CASSPPGQGAVGTDTQYF
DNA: TGTGCCAGCTCACCGCCGGGACAGGGGGCGGTCGGCACAGATACGCAGTATTTT

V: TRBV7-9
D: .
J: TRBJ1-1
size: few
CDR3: CASSASGEAFF
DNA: TGTGCCAGCAGCGCCTCGGGTGAAGCTTTCTTT

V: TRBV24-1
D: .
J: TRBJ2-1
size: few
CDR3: CATPDGQLYNEQFF
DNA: TGTGCCACCCCCGACGGACAGTTATACAATGAGCAGTTCTTC

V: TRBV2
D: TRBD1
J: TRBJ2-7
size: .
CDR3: CASSEAYRDRTYEQYF
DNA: TGTGCCAGCAGTGAAGCTTACCGGGACAGAACCTACGAGCAGTACTTC

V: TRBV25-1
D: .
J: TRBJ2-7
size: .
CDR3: CASSEVFEQYF
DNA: TGTGCCAGCAGTGAAGTCTTCGAGCAGTACTTC

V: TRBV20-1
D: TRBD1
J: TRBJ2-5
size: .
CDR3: CSVLDWTGRPQETQYF
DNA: TGCAGTGTATTAGATTGGACAGGGAGGCCCCAAGAGACCCAGTACTTC

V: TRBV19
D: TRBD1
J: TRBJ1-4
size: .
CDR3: CASKVTGDEKLFF
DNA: TGTGCCAGTAAGGTGACAGGGGATGAAAAACTGTTTTTT

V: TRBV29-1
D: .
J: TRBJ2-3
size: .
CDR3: CSVTQHTQYF
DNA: TGCAGCGTTACTCAGCATACGCAGTATTTT

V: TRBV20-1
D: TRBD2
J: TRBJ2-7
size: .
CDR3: CSARRGLAGVEQYF
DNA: TGCAGTGCTCGGAGGGGACTAGCGGGAGTCGAGCAGTACTTC

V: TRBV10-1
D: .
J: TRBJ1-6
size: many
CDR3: CASSDGSYNSPLHF
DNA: TGCGCCAGCAGTGACGGTTCCTATAATTCACCCCTCCACTTT

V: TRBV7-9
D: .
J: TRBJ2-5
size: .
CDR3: CASNVIPGTPYF
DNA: TGTGCCAGCAACGTCATCCCGGGGACCCCGTACTTC